One sample yielded the 9 T cell receptor beta chains listed below, sequenced in a study of tumor-infiltrating lymphocytes in primary liver carcinoma (dated by TCRdb to about 2017). Sequenced on an Illumina HiSeq 2500. Using a constant-region primer and ProtoScript II reverse transcriptase, TCRbeta-specific cDNA was reverse-transcribed from approximately 0.5 ug total RNA. Three nested multiplex PCR rounds, following a slightly modified ARM-PCR procedure, were used to build the TCRbeta libraries. Each of the first two PCR rounds ran for around 9 cycles and used multiplex TRBV1-TRBV30 forward primers together with a Cbeta reverse primer. The public sequencing data were trimmed at Q25 with fastp and processed into clonotypes with MiXCR by TCRdb, which kept only in-frame beta chains. Every CDR3 protein is listed once, alongside the most common genes and DNA of its rows. This sample comprises fewer than 90,000 distinct CDR3 sequences, approximately 70% of them detected only once. The top ten clonotypes cover roughly a fifth of the sample.

Total RNA and DNA were co-extracted without cell sorting from roughly 20-30 mg of bulk tissue using the AllPrep DNA/RNA mini kit. Specimen: liver tumor tissue from sampling region 1. Per the publication, the cell subset or site label means: tumor region T1, superior pole. These receptors all stem from a man aged 35-49 years with primary liver carcinoma and hepatitis B virus infection.

This clonotype was counted a single time. The DNA is omitted, as the CDR3 cannot be located on it reliably, and the CDR3 follows TCRdb's listing. V gene TRBV11-3 combines with J gene TRBJ2-2; the listed D gene, TRBD1, was not tested against the DNA. Per the germline V gene, CDR1 is SGHNT and CDR2 is YENEEA. Inclusive of both ends, the CDR3 amounts to 23 amino acids. The CDR3 loop is CASSSHRGPSEQYFGPGTGELFF.

As regards this clonotype: One end of the junction does not line up with germline, which may come from a read error. J is TRBJ1-4 and V is TRBV6-1, with TRBD1 as a possible D gene (5 bases). The germline CDR1 and CDR2 sequences are MNHNS and SASEGT. This CDR3 region has 14 residues. The CDR3 region is CTSSGEGASEKLFF. The CDR3, as DNA: TGTACCAGCAGTGGGGAAGGGGCGAGTGAAAAACTGTTTTTT.

Notes on this clonotype: As the CDR3 is not closed by the conserved phenylalanine or tryptophan, this likely results from a read error. The limits of the CDR3 on the DNA are not certain, so only TCRdb's listed CDR3 is given. The V gene is TRBV29-1, the J gene TRBJ2-3. Termini included, the CDR3 measures 15 amino acids. Germline V CDR1 and CDR2: SQVTM, ANQGSEA. The CDR3 reads CSVVSIGTNTDTPYY.

On this clonotype itself: This likely comes from a read error, as the CDR3 has no conserved phenylalanine or tryptophan at its end. V gene TRBV4-2 combines with J gene TRBJ2-7; TRBD2 agrees at 12 bases. The CDR3 totals 16 residues. CDR1 and CDR2 (germline): LGHNA, YNFKEQ. The CDR3 loop is CAGSHYLAGGPGEQYL. In nucleotides, the CDR3 is TGTGCCGGCAGCCATTACCTAGCGGGAGGGCCGGGCGAGCAGTACCTC.

This clonotype was found many times. The chain couples TRBV7-9 to TRBJ1-1; a possible D gene is TRBD1 (5 bases). V lost 5 bases and J 1 base, leaving 5 bases between the germline ends. Germline V CDR1 and CDR2: SEHNR, FQNEAQ (reference sequence). There are 12 residues in the CDR3. CDR3 sequence: CASSQGNTEAFF. CDR3 bases: TGTGCCAGCAGCCAGGGGAACACTGAAGCTTTCTTT.

Points on this clonotype: The junction departs from germline at one end; a sequencing error may be responsible. The V call is TRBV29-1, the J call TRBJ2-2; a possible D gene is TRBD2 (5 bases). This CDR3 has 12 amino acids. Germline V gene sequence: CDR1 SQVTM, CDR2 ANQGSEA. In DNA form, the CDR3 reads TGCAGCGTTGACCAAGGGCTCGGGGAGCTGCCTTTT. This encodes CSVDQGLGELPF.

In the case of this clonotype: The junction and the germline gene differ at one end; a read error may be behind it. This chain links TRBV11-2 with TRBJ2-7; D uncertain. The CDR3 spans 14 residues. Per the germline V gene, CDR1 is SGHAT and CDR2 is FQNNGV. CDR3 DNA sequence: TGTGCCAGCAGCTTAACCGATGAAGCCTACGAGCGGTACTTC. It yields the protein CASSLTDEAYERYF.

A note on this clonotype: One end of the junction fails to match germline, which may point to a read error. The rearrangement uses TRBV11-2 and TRBJ2-1, with 7 positions matching TRBD2. The CDR3 is 12 residues long. Germline V gene sequence: CDR1 SGHAT, CDR2 FQNNGV. The CDR3 reads CAGGGVYNDQLF. CDR3 bases: TGTGCCGGGGGGGGAGTATACAATGATCAGCTCTTC.

Note on this clonotype: The germline gene is not matched at one end of the junction; a read error may be the cause. The rearrangement links TRBV7-9 to TRBJ1-2; possibly TRBD1 for D (6 bases). The CDR3 contains 14 residues. CDR1 is SEHNR, CDR2 FQNEAQ, per germline (reference sequence). The CDR3 here is CASMISTQGYGYTF. DNA of the CDR3: TGTGCCAGCATGATCTCGACACAGGGCTATGGCTACACTTTC.